This T cell receptor beta chain was recorded in a study of radiotherapy plus CTLA-4 blockade in lung cancer. Turning to the study itself: Objective responses were documented in around a sixth of patients, with disease control in about 28%.

The table came from immunoSEQ multiplex PCR; TCRdb's copy has only in-frame clones and leaves some out. Of around 40,000 clones listed, around 75% are singletons. With respect to this clone: Its antigen is undetermined.

Study-level results: The best predictor of response was reported to be early blood T cell clone dynamics, with interferon-beta. Peripheral blood showed expansion of tumor-derived TCR clones after radiotherapy and ipilimumab.

The material was peripheral blood, obtained from a patient treated with radiotherapy plus ipilimumab. This receptor was obtained from a human donor with non-small cell lung cancer who had stable disease on radiotherapy plus ipilimumab.

This CDR3 reads CASSRADRALGLDQETQYF. In nucleotides, the CDR3 is TGCGCCAGCAGCAGGGCGGACAGGGCCTTGGGGCTCGACCAAGAGACCCAGTACTTC. J is TRBJ2-5 and V is TRBV5-1, with TRBD1 identical over 8 bases. CDR1 and CDR2 from the germline V gene are SGHRS and YFSETQ. V was clipped by 4 bases and J by 0 bases; unmatched bases: 17. The CDR3 has 19 amino acids.